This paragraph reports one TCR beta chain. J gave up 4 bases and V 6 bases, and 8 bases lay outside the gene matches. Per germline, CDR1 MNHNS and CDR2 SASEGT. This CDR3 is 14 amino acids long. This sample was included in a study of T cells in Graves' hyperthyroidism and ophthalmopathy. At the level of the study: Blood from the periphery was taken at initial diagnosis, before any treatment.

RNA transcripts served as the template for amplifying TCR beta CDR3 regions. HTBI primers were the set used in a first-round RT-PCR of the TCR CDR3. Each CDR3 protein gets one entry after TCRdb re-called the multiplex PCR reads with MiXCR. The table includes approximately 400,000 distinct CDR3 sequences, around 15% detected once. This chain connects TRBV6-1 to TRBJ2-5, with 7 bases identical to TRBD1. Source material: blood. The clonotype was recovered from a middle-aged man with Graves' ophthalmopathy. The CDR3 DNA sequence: TGTGCCAGCAGGGGGGACAGCTGGATAGAGACCCAGTACTTC. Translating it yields CASRGDSWIETQYF.